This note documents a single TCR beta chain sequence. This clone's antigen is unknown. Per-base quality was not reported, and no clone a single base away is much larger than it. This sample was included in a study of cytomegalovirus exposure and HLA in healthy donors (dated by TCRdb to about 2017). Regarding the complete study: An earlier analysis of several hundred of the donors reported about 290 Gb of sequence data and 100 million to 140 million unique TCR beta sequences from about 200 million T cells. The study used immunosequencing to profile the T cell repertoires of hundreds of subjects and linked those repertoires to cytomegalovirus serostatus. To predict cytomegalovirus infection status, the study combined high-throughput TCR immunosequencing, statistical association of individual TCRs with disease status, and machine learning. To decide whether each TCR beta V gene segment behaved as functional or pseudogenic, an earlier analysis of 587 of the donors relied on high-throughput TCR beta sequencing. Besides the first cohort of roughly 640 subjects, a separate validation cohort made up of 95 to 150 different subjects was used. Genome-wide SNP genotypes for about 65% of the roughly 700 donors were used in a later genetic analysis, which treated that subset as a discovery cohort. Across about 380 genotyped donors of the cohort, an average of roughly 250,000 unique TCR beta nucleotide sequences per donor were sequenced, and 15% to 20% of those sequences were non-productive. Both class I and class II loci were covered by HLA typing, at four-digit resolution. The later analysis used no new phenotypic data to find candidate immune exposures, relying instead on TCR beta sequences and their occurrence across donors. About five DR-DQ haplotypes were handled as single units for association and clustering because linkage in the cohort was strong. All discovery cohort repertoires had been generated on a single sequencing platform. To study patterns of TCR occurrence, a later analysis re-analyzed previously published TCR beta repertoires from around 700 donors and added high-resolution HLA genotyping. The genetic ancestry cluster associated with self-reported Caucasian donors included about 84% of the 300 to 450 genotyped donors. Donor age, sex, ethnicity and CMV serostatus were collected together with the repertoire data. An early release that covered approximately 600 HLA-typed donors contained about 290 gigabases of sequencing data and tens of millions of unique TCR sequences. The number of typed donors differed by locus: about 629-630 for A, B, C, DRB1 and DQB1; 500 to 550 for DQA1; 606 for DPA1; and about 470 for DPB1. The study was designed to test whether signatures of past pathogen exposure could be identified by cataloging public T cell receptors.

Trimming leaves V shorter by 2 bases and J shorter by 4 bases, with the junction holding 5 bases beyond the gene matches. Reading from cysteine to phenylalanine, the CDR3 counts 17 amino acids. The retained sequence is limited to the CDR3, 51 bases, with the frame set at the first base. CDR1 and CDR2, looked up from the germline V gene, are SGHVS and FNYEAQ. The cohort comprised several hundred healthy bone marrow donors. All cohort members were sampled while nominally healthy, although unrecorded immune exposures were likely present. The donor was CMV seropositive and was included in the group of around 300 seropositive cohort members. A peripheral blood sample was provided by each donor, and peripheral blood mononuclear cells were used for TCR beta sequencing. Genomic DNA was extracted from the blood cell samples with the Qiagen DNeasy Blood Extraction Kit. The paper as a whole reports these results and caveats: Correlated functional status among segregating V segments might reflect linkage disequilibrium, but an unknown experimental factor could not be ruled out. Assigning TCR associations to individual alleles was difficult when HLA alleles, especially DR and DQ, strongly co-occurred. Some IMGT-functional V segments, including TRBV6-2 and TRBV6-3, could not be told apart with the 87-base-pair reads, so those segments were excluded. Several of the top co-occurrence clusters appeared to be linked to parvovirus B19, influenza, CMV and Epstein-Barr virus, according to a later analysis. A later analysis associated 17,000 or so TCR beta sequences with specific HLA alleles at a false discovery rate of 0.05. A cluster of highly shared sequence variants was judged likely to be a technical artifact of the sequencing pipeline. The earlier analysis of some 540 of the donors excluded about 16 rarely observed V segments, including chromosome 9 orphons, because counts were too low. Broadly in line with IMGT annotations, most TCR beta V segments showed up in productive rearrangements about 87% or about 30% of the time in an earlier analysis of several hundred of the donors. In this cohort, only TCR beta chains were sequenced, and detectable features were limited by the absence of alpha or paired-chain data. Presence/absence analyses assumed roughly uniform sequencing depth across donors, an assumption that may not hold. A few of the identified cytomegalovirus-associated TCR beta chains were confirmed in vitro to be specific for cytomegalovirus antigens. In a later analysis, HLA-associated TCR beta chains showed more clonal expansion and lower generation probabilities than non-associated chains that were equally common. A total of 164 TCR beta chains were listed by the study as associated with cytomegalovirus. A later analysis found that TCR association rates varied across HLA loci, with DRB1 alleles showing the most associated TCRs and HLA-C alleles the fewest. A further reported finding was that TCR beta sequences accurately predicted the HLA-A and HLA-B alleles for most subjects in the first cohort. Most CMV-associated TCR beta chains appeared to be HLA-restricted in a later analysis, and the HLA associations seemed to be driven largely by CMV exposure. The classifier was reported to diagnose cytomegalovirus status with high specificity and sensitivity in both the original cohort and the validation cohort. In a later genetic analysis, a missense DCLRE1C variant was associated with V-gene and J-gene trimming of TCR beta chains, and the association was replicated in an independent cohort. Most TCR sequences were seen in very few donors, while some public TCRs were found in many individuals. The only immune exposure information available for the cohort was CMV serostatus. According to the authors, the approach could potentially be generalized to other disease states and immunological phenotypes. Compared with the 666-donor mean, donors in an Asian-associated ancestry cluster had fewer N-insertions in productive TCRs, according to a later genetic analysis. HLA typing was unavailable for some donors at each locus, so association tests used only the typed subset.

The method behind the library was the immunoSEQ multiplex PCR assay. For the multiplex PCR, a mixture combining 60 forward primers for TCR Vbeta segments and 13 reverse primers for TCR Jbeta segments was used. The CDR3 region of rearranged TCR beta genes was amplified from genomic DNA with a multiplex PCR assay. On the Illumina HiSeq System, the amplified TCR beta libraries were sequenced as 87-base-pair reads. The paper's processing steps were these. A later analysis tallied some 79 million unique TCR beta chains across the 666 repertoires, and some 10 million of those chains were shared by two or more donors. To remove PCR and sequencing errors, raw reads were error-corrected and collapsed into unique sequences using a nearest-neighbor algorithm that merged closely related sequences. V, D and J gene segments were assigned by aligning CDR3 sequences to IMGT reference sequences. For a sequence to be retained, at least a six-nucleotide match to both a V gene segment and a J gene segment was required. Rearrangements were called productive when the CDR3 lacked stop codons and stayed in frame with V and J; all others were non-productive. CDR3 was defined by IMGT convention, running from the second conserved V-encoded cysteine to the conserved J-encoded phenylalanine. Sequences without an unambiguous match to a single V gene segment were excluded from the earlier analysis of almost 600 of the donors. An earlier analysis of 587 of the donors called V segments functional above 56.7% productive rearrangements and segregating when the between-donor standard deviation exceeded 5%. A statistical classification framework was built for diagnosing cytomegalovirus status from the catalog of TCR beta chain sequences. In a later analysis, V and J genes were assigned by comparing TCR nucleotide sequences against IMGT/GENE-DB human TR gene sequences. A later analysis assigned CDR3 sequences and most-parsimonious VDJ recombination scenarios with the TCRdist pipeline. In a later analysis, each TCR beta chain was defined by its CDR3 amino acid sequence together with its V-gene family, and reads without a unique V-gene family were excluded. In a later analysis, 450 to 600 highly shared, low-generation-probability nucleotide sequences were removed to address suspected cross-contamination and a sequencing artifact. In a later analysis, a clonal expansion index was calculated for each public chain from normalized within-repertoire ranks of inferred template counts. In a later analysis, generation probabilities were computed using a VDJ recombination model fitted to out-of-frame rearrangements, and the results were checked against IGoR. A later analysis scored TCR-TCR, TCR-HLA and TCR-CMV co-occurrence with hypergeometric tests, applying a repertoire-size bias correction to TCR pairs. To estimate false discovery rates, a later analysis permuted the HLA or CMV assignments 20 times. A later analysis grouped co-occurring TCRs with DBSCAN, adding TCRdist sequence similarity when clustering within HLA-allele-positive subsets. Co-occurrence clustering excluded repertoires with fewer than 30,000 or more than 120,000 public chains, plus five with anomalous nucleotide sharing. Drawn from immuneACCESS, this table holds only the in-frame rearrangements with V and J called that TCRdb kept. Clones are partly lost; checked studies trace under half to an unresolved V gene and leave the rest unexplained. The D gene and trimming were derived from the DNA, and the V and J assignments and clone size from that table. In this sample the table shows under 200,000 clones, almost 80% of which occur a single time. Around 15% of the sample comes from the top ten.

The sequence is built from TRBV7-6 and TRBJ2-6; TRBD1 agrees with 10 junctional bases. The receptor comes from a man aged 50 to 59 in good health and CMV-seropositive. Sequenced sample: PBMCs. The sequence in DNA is TGTGCCAGCAGCTTAAGACAGGGGGCGAGAGGGGCCAACGTCCTGACTTTC. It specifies CASSLRQGARGANVLTF.